This T cell receptor (beta chain) came from a study of blood T cell repertoires in COVID-19. In the study overall: The cDNA or gDNA used as material had been derived from T cells, B-cell-depleted T cells, or PBMCs.

Original processing notes: Estimated nucleated cell counts came from reference gene primer amplification. Libraries were prepared by immunoSEQ multiplex PCR; TCRdb keeps only in-frame clonotypes and omits some of them. V and J calls and clone size are those listed in that table; D and trimming were worked out from the DNA. There are roughly 25,000 clones in the sample; roughly 77% occur only once, and almost 2.5% lies in the top ten. This clone was observed once. Trimming left V 4 bases short and J 1 base short, with 11 bases between. This CDR3 is built from 14 residues. Germline loops: CDR1 SGDLS, CDR2 YYNGEE.

This TCR was sampled from a woman between 70 and 85 years old with COVID-19, enrolled during active disease. The rearrangement uses TRBV9 and TRBJ1-1; tentatively, D is TRBD1 (6 bases). The source material was peripheral blood. This CDR3 reads CASSRTASNTEAFF. CDR3 coding DNA: TGTGCCAGCAGCCGGACAGCATCGAACACTGAAGCTTTCTTT.